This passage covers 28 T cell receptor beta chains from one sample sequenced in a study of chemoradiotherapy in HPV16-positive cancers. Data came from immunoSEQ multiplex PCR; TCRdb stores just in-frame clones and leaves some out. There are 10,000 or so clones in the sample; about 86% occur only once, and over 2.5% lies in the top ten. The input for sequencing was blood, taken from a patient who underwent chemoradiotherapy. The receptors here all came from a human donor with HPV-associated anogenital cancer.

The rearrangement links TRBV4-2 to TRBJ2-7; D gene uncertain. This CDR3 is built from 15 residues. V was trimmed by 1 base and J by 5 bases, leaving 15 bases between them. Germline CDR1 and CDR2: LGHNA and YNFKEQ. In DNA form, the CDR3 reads TGTGCCAGCAGCCAAGTCGCCCTCGGAGTTGACGAGCAGTACTTC. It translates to CASSQVALGVDEQYF.

CDR3 protein: CASSLSGLEGYTF. CDR3 coding DNA: TGTGCCAGCAGCTTGTCAGGGCTAGAGGGCTACACCTTC. V is TRBV5-5 and J is TRBJ1-2, with D perhaps TRBD1 (5 bases). Trimming shortened V by 1 base and J by 8 bases, and 12 bases separated the two germline ends. The CDR3 has 13 amino acids. CDR1 is SGHKS, CDR2 YYEKEE, per germline (reference sequence).

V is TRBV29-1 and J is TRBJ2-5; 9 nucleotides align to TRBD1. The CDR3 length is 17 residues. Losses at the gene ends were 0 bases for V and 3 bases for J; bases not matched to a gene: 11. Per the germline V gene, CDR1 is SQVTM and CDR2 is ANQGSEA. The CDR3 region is CSVEDPRDRETEETQYF. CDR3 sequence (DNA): TGCAGCGTTGAAGATCCTCGGGACAGGGAGACGGAAGAGACCCAGTACTTC.

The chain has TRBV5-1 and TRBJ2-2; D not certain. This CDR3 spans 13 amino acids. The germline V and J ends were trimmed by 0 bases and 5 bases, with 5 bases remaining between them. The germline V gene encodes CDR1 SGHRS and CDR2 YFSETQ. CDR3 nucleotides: TGCGCCAGCAGCTTGGACAGAACCGGGGAGCTGTTTTTT. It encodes CASSLDRTGELFF. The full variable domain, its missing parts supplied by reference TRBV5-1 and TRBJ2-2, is KAGVTQTPRYLIKTRGQQVTLSCSPISGHRSVSWYQQTPGQGLQFLFEYFSETQRNKGNFPGRFSGRQFSNSRSEMNVSTLELGDSALYLCASSLDRTGELFFGEGSRLTVL.

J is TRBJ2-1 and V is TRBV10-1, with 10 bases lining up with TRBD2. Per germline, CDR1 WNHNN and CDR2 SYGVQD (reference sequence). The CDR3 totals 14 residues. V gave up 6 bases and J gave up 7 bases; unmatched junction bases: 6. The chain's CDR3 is CASRGSGGSNEQFF. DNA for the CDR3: TGCGCCAGCAGGGGTAGCGGGGGGTCGAATGAGCAGTTCTTC.

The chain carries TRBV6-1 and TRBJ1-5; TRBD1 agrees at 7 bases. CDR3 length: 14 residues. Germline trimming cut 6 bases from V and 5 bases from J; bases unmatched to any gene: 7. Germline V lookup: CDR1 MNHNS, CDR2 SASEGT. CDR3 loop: CASRTGDAYQPQHF. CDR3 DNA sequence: TGTGCCAGCAGAACAGGGGATGCGTATCAGCCCCAGCATTTT.

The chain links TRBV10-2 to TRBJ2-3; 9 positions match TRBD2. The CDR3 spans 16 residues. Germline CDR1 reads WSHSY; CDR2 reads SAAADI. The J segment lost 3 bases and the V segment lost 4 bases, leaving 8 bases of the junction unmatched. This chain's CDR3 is CASSARLADITDTQYF. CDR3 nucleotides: TGCGCCAGCAGTGCGCGACTAGCGGATATAACAGATACGCAGTATTTT.

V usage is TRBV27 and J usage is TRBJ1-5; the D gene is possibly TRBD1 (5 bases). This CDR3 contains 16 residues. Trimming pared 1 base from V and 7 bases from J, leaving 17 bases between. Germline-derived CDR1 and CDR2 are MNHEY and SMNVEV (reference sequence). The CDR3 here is CASSLFLGAGLQPQHF. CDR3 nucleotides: TGTGCCAGCAGTTTATTTTTAGGGGCAGGCTTGCAGCCCCAGCATTTT.

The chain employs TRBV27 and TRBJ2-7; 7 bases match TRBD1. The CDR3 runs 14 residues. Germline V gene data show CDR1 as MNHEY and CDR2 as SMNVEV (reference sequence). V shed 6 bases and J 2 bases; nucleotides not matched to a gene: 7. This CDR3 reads CASSRQGPTYEQYF. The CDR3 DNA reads TGTGCCAGCAGCAGACAGGGTCCTACCTACGAGCAGTACTTC.

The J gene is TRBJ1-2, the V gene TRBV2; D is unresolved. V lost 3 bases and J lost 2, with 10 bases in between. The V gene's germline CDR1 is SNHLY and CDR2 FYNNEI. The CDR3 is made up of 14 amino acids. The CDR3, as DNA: TGTGCCAGCAGTGAGACAAACGGAAACTATGGCTACACCTTC. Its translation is CASSETNGNYGYTF. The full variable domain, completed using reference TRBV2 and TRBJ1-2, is EPEVTQTPSHQVTQMGQEVILRCVPISNHLYFYWYRQILGQKVEFLVSFYNNEISEKSEIFDDQFSVERPDGSNFTLKIRSTKLEDSAMYFCASSETNGNYGYTFGSGTRLTVV.

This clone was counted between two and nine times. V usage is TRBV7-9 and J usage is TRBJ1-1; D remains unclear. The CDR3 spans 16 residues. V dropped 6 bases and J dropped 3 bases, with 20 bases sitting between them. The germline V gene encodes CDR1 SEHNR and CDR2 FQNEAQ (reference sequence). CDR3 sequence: CASSPNIRARDTEAFF. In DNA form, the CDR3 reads TGTGCCAGCAGTCCGAACATCCGGGCCCGTGACACTGAAGCTTTCTTT.

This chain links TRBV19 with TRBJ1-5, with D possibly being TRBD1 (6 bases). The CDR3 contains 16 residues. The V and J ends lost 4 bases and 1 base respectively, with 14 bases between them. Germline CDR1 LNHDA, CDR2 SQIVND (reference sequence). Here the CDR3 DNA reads TGTGCCAGTAGTACCCGCAGGGGTGGGAGCAATCAGCCCCAGCATTTT. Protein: CASSTRRGGSNQPQHF.

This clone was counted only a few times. The CDR3 DNA reads TGTGCCAGCAGCCCCGGTGGCGGCCCCACAGATACGCAGTATTTT. Amino acid sequence: CASSPGGGPTDTQYF. This chain links TRBV7-3 with TRBJ2-3; D gene uncertain. This CDR3 has 15 amino acids. Germline CDR1 reads SGHTA; CDR2 reads FQGTGA. V was shortened by 5 bases and J by 2 bases, with 14 bases between the two germline ends. Combining the CDR3 with reference TRBV7-3 and TRBJ2-3 gives the whole variable domain GAGVSQTPSNKVTEKGKYVELRCDPISGHTALYWYRQSLGQGPEFLIYFQGTGAADDSGLPNDRFFAVRPEGSVSTLKIQRTERGDSAVYLCASSPGGGPTDTQYFGPGTRLTVL.

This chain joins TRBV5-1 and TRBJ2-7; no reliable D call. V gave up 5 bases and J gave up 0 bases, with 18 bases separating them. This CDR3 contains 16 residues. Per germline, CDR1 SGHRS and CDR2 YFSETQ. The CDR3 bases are TGCGCCAGCAGATTTGACCCCATCATTTCCTCCTACGAGCAGTACTTC. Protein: CASRFDPIISSYEQYF.

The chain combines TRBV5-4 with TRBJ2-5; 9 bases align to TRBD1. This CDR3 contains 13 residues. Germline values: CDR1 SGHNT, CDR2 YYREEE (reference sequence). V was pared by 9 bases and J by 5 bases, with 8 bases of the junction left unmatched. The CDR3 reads CAIQGAFRETQYF. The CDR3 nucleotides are TGTGCCATACAGGGGGCTTTTAGGGAGACCCAGTACTTC. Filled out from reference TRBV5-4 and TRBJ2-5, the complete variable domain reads ETGVTQSPTHLIKTRGQQVTLRCSSQSGHNTVSWYQQALGQGPQFIFQYYREEENGRGNFPPRFSGLQFPNYSSELNVNALELDDSALYLCAIQGAFRETQYFGPGTRLLVL.

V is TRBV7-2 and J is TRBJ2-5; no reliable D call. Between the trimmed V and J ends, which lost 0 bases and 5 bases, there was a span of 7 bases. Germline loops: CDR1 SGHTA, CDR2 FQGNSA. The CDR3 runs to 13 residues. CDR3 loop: CASSLARRETQYF. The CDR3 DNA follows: TGTGCCAGCAGCTTAGCCCGGCGGGAGACCCAGTACTTC.

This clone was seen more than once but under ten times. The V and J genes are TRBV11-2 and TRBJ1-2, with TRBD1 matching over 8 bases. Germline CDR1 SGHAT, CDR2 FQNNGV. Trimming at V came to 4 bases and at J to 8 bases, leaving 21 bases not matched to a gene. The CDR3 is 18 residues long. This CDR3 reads CASSSLRRTGNLPSGYTF. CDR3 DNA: TGTGCCAGCAGCTCCCTGCGACGGACAGGGAACCTGCCCTCGGGCTACACCTTC.

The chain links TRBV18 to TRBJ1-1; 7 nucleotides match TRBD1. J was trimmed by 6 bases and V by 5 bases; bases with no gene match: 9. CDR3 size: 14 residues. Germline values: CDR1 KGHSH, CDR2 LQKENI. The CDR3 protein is CASSDQGDSAEAFF. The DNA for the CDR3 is TGTGCCAGCTCAGATCAGGGGGATTCGGCTGAAGCTTTCTTT. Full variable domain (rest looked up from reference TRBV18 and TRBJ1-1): NAGVMQNPRHLVRRRGQEARLRCSPMKGHSHVYWYRQLPEEGLKFMVYLQKENIIDESGMPKERFSAEFPKEGPSILRIQQVVRGDSAAYFCASSDQGDSAEAFFGQGTRLTVV.

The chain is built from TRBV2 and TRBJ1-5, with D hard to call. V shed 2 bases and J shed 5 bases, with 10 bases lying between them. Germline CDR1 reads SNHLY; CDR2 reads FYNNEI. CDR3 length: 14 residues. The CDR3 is CASSESGGDQPQHF. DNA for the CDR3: TGTGCCAGCAGTGAATCCGGTGGGGATCAGCCCCAGCATTTT.

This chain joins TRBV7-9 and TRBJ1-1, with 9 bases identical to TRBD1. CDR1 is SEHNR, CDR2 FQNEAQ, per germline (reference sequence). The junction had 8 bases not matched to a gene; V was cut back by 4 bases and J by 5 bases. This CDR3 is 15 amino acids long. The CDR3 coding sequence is TGTGCCAGCAGCTACCCGGGACAGGGTACTACTGAAGCTTTCTTT. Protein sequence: CASSYPGQGTTEAFF.

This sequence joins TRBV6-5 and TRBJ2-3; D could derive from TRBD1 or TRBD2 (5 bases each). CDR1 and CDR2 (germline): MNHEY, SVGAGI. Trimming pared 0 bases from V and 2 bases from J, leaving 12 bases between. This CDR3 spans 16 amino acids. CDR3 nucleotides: TGTGCCAGCAGTTACTCATGGGGGTTTAACACAGATACGCAGTATTTT. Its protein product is CASSYSWGFNTDTQYF.

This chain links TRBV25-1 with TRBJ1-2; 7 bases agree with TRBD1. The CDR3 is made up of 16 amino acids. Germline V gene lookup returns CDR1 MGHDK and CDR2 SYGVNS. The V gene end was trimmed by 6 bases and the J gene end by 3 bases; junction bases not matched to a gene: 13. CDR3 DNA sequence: TGTGCCAGCAGCGACTATACAGGGGACCCCCACTATGGCTACACCTTC. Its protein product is CASSDYTGDPHYGYTF.

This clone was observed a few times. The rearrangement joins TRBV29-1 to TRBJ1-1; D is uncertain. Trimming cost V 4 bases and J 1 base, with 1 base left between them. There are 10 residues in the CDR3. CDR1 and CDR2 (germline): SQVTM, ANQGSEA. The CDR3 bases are TGCAGCGTTGGGAACACTGAAGCTTTCTTT. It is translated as CSVGNTEAFF.

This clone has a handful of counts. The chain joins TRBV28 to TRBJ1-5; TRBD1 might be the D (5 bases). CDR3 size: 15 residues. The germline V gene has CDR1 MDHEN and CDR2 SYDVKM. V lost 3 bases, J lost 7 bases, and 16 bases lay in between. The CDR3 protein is CASSLGGAGSQPQHF. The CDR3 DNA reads TGTGCCAGCAGTTTGGGAGGGGCAGGGTCACAGCCCCAGCATTTT.

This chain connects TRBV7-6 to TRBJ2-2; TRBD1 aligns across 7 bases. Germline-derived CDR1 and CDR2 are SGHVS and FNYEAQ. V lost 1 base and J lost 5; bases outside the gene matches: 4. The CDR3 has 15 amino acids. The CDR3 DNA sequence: TGTGCCAGCAGCTTAGGACAGGGCAGAACCGGGGAGCTGTTTTTT. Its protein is CASSLGQGRTGELFF.

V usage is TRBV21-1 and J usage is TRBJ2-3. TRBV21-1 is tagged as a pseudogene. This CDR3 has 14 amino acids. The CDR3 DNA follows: TGTGCCAGCAGACGATACCGGCGCACAGATACGCAGTATTTT. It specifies CASRRYRRTDTQYF.

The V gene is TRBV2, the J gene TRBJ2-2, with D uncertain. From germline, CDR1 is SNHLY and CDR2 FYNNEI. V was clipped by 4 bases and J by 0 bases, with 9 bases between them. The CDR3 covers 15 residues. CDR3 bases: TGTGCCAGCAGTGTAATGGGATCGAACACCGGGGAGCTGTTTTTT. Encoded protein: CASSVMGSNTGELFF.

The CDR3 is CASSPDGNYGYTF. The CDR3 bases are TGTGCCAGCAGCCCGGACGGGAACTATGGCTACACCTTC. The rearrangement uses TRBV5-4 and TRBJ1-2, with D hard to call. Germline V gives CDR1 SGHNT, CDR2 YYREEE (reference sequence). Deletions cut 4 bases from V and 2 bases from J, with 9 bases between. The CDR3 extends over 13 amino acids.